This passage covers 20 T cell receptor beta chains from one sample sequenced in a study of control samples from healthy donors and cancer patients. Assay used: immunoSEQ multiplex PCR; TCRdb lists only in-frame clones, some missing. The repertoire includes roughly 200,000 clones, about 90% of them detected once, and less than 2% sits in the top ten. The sample comprised blood. Receptors were obtained from a man aged 25 to 40 in good health.

The chain links TRBV5-4 to TRBJ2-7; D uncertain. Germline CDR1 reads SGHNT; CDR2 reads YYREEE (reference sequence). Trimming removed 0 bases from V and 6 bases from J, with 13 bases in between. This CDR3 contains 14 residues. The CDR3 loop reads CASSLDSGLSEQYF. CDR3 sequence (DNA): TGTGCCAGCAGCTTGGACTCGGGCCTCAGCGAGCAGTACTTC.

The chain carries TRBV18 and TRBJ2-1; 12 bases are shared with TRBD1. After removal of 5 bases from V and 6 bases from J, the junction contained 5 bases not matched to a gene. The CDR3 runs to 15 residues. Germline V CDR1 and CDR2: KGHSH, LQKENI. Written as DNA, the CDR3 is TGTGCCAGCTCAATTTTGGGACAGGGGGCCAATGAGCAGTTCTTC. Residues: CASSILGQGANEQFF.

This sequence joins TRBV5-1 and TRBJ2-3; the D gene could be TRBD1 or TRBD2 (5 bases each). This CDR3 is 17 amino acids long. The germline CDR1 and CDR2 sequences are SGHRS and YFSETQ. The V end lost 3 bases, the J end lost 1 base, and 18 bases lay between the germline ends. The CDR3 loop reads CASSSSGSGPGTDTQYF. The CDR3 DNA is TGCGCCAGCAGCTCCTCAGGTTCGGGACCCGGCACAGATACGCAGTATTTT.

This chain connects TRBV7-9 to TRBJ2-7; TRBD1 matches 8 bases. V was pared by 5 bases and J by 6 bases, with 15 bases of the junction left unmatched. Germline loops: CDR1 SEHNR, CDR2 FQNEAQ (reference sequence). There are 16 residues in the CDR3. CDR3 in amino acids: CASSLQPGGSGFEQYF. CDR3 DNA sequence: TGTGCCAGCAGCCTCCAGCCAGGGGGCTCGGGGTTCGAGCAGTACTTC.

This sequence joins TRBV30 and TRBJ2-3; no clear D gene. The CDR3 contains 13 residues. CDR1 GTSNPN and CDR2 SVGIG come from the germline V gene (reference sequence). The V end lost 0 bases, the J end lost 2 bases, and 6 bases lay between the germline ends. Written as DNA, the CDR3 is TGTGCCTGGAGTGTAGTCGCCACAGATACGCAGTATTTT. It is translated as CAWSVVATDTQYF.

This chain links TRBV4-1 with TRBJ2-7; the match to TRBD1 covers 9 bases. Trimming cost V 4 bases and J 6 bases; bases outside gene matches: 10. Germline V gene sequence: CDR1 MGHRA, CDR2 YSYEKL. This CDR3 region has 15 residues. CDR3 region: CASSPSGTGFLEQYF. The CDR3 DNA reads as TGCGCCAGCAGCCCGAGCGGGACAGGGTTTCTCGAGCAGTACTTC.

The chain recombines TRBV11-2 with TRBJ2-7; D may be TRBD2 (7 bases). Trimming cost V 1 base and J 3 bases, with 10 bases left between them. Per the germline V gene, CDR1 is SGHAT and CDR2 is FQNNGV. CDR3 length: 14 amino acids. CDR3 bases: TGTGCCAGCAGCTTAGGAGGGGGGGACTACGAGCAGTACTTC. Translation gives CASSLGGGDYEQYF.

CDR3 bases: TGCAGCGCCCTGAACGAGCAGTACTTC. Translated: CSALNEQYF. The rearrangement joins TRBV29-1 to TRBJ2-7; no clear D. V lost 7 bases and J lost 5, with 6 bases in between. This CDR3 contains 9 residues. Germline V gene data show CDR1 as SQVTM and CDR2 as ANQGSEA.

This rearrangement joins TRBV24-1 to TRBJ1-2; D is perhaps TRBD1 (5 bases). Trimming left V 4 bases short and J 4 bases short, with 15 bases between. The CDR3 length is 15 residues. CDR1 and CDR2 (germline): KGHDR, SFDVKD. The CDR3 bases are TGTGCCACCAGTGAAGGGGCGAGTGCGTCCTATGGCTACACCTTC. It translates to CATSEGASASYGYTF.

The rearrangement joins TRBV4-1 to TRBJ2-1; D is unresolved. CDR1 is MGHRA, CDR2 YSYEKL, per germline. This CDR3 is built from 16 residues. V lost 0 bases and J 0 bases, leaving 9 bases between the germline ends. DNA for the CDR3: TGCGCCAGCAGCCAAGATTACGGCCTCTCCTACAATGAGCAGTTCTTC. Its translation: CASSQDYGLSYNEQFF.

CDR3 bases: TGTGCCAGCAGCTTAGAAGCACAGGGGGTAGGCACTGAAGCTTTCTTT. It codes for CASSLEAQGVGTEAFF. V usage is TRBV11-2 and J usage is TRBJ1-1, with 8 bases fitting TRBD1. This CDR3 spans 16 amino acids. V dropped 0 bases and J dropped 4; count of bases not matched to a gene: 7. CDR1 and CDR2 (germline): SGHAT, FQNNGV.

The rearrangement joins TRBV6-2 or TRBV6-3 to TRBJ1-2; possible D gene TRBD1, 5 bases. Germline loops: CDR1 MNHEY, CDR2 SVGEGT. Trimming left V 6 bases short and J 5 bases short, with 16 bases between. This CDR3 is 14 amino acids long. The CDR3 DNA reads TGTGCCAGCAGCCCTCAGGGTCCGGGGTATGGCTACACCTTC. Residues: CASSPQGPGYGYTF.

The chain carries TRBV4-1 and TRBJ2-1; 8 bases are a match to TRBD1. J was trimmed by 6 bases and V by 3 bases; bases with no gene match: 4. Germline CDR1 is MGHRA and CDR2 is YSYEKL. The CDR3 totals 14 residues. CDR3: CASSHQGAINEQFF. CDR3 bases: TGCGCCAGCAGCCACCAGGGGGCAATCAATGAGCAGTTCTTC.

The rearrangement joins TRBV28 to TRBJ2-4; TRBD2 matches 7 bases. The V and J ends lost 2 bases and 6 bases, in that order; junction bases with no gene match: 1. The germline V gene encodes CDR1 MDHEN and CDR2 SYDVKM. The CDR3 runs to 13 residues. The CDR3, as DNA: TGTGCCAGCAGTTTAGAGCGGGGAAACATTCAGTACTTC. It encodes CASSLERGNIQYF.

The J gene is TRBJ1-1, the V gene TRBV30; the D gene is possibly TRBD1 (5 bases). This CDR3 is 15 amino acids long. CDR1 and CDR2 (germline): GTSNPN, SVGIG (reference sequence). The V and J ends lost 0 bases and 0 bases respectively, with 11 bases between them. CDR3 region: CAWSVAGPMNTEAFF. The CDR3 DNA follows: TGTGCCTGGAGTGTCGCAGGGCCTATGAACACTGAAGCTTTCTTT.

The genes are TRBV6-1 and TRBJ2-1; D is uncertain. The CDR3 loop spans 13 amino acids. Germline values: CDR1 MNHNS, CDR2 SASEGT. V dropped 2 bases and J dropped 8 bases, with 10 bases sitting between them. In DNA, the CDR3 is TGTGCCAGCAGTGAATTCGGTTGGGATGAGCAGTTCTTC. Its protein product is CASSEFGWDEQFF.

This clone was seen more than once but under ten times. This chain connects TRBV6-5 to TRBJ1-1; possible D gene TRBD1, 6 bases. This CDR3 region has 15 residues. The V end was cut by 7 bases, the J end by 3 bases, with 18 bases between. Germline lookup yields CDR1 MNHEY and CDR2 SVGAGI. As DNA, the CDR3 is TGTGCCAGCAAGAAACTGGGGGCCACGGACACTGAAGCTTTCTTT. It translates to CASKKLGATDTEAFF.

The J gene is TRBJ2-7, the V gene TRBV6-1, with 10 nucleotides matching TRBD2. The CDR3 is made up of 17 amino acids. V shed 2 bases and J 6 bases; nucleotides not matched to a gene: 13. Germline lookup yields CDR1 MNHNS and CDR2 SASEGT. The CDR3 bases are TGTGCCAGCAGTGAATCGGTTAGCGGGGGGAGTATTGGCGAGCAGTACTTC. Protein sequence: CASSESVSGGSIGEQYF.

J is TRBJ2-1 and V is TRBV27; 8 bases line up with TRBD2. The CDR3 length is 15 residues. The germline V gene has CDR1 MNHEY and CDR2 SMNVEV (reference sequence). V trimming: 3 bases; J trimming: 3 bases; junction bases outside the gene matches: 4. CDR3 in amino acids: CASSFRGGNYNEQFF. In DNA form, the CDR3 reads TGTGCCAGCAGTTTTCGGGGGGGGAACTACAATGAGCAGTTCTTC.

The chain has TRBV6-2 or TRBV6-3 and TRBJ2-3; no clear D. Germline lookup yields CDR1 MNHEY and CDR2 SVGEGT. This CDR3 comprises 12 residues. Trimming stripped 4 bases from V and 2 bases from J, with 4 bases between. The DNA of the CDR3 is TGTGCCAGCAGTTGGTCCACAGATACGCAGTATTTT. Protein sequence: CASSWSTDTQYF.